The present T cell receptor (beta chain) was sequenced within a study of CD8+CD57+ T cells in acquired aplastic anemia. Study overall: Roughly 3.2 ug was the average amount of DNA from sorted CD4+ and CD8+ cells.

Genomic DNA, serving as template, underwent TCR beta VDJ and CDR3 profiling. TCRdb independently ran MiXCR on the reads; one entry per CDR3 protein. Of about 180,000 distinct CDR3 sequences detected, roughly 65% appear once; the ten largest clones hold about 39%. This clonotype was seen many times. CD8+CD57+ cell expansion, shown by flow cytometry, had occurred in the patients selected for sequencing. Patients were treatment-naive when blood was sampled. Trimming removed 2 bases at V and 2 bases at J, with 13 bases between. The CDR3 contains 16 residues. CDR1 is WSHSY and CDR2 is SAAADI in the germline V gene.

This TCR was recovered from a human donor with aplastic anemia. The chain links TRBV10-2 to TRBJ2-1, with a weak D call TRBD2 (6 bases). Material for sequencing was sorted CD4+, CD8+, or CD8+CD57+ T cells (not recorded which) from PBMCs. CDR3 nucleotides: TGCGCCAGCAGTGAGAACGCGGGGCTCCCCTACAATGAGCAGTTCTTC. Its protein product is CASSENAGLPYNEQFF.